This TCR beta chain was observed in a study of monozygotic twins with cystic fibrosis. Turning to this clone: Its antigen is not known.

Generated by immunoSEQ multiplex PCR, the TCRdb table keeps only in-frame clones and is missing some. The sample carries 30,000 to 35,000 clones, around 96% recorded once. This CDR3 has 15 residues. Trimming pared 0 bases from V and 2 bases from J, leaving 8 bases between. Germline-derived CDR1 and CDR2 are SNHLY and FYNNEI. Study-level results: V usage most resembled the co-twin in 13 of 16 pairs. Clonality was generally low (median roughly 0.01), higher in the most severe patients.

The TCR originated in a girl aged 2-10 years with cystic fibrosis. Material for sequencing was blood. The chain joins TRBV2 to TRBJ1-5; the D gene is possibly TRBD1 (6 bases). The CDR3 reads CASSEARGGNQPQHF. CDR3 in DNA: TGTGCCAGCAGTGAAGCCAGGGGCGGCAATCAGCCCCAGCATTTT.